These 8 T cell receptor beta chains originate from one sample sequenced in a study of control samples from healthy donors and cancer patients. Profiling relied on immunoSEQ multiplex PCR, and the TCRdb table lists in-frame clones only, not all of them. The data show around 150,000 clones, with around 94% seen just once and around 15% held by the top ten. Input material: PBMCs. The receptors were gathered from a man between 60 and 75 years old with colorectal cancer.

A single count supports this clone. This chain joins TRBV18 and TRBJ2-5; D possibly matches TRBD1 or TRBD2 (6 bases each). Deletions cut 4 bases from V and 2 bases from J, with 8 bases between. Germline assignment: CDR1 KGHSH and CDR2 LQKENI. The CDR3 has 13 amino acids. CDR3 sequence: CASSQGGQETQYF. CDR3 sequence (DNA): TGTGCCAGCTCACAGGGGGGACAAGAGACCCAGTACTTC.

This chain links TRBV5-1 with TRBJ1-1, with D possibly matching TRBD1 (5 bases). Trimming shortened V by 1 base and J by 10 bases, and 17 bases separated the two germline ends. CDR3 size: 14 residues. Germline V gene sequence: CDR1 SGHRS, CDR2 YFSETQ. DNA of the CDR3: TGCGCCAGCAGCTTGTGTCCGGGGGAGTGGGTAGCTTTCTTT. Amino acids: CASSLCPGEWVAFF.

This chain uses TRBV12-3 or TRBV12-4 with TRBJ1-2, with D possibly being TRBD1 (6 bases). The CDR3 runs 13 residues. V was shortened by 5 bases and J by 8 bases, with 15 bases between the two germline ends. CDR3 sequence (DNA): TGTGCCAGCAGTCCGGGACATACGGAGGGCTACACCTTC. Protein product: CASSPGHTEGYTF.

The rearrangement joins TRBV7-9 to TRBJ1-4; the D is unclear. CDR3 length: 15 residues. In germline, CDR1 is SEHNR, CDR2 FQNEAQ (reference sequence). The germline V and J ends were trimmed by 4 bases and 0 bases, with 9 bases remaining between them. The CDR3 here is CASSSMAATNEKLFF. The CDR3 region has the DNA TGTGCCAGCAGCTCTATGGCAGCAACTAATGAAAAACTGTTTTTT.

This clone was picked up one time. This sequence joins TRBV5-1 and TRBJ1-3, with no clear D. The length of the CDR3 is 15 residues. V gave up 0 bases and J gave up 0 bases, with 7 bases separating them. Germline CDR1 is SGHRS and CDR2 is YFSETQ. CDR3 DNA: TGCGCCAGCAGCTTGGGAGGAGTCTCTGGAAACACCATATATTTT. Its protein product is CASSLGGVSGNTIYF. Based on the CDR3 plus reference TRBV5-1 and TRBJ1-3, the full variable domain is KAGVTQTPRYLIKTRGQQVTLSCSPISGHRSVSWYQQTPGQGLQFLFEYFSETQRNKGNFPGRFSGRQFSNSRSEMNVSTLELGDSALYLCASSLGGVSGNTIYFGEGSWLTVV.

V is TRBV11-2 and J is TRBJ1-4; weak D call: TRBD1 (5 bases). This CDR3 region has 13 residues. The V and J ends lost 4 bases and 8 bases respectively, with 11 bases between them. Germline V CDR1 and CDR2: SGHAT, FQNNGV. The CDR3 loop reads CASSSLRGEKLFF. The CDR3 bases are TGTGCCAGCAGCTCCCTCCGGGGGGAAAAACTGTTTTTT. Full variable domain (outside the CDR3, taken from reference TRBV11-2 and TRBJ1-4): EAGVAQSPRYKIIEKRQSVAFWCNPISGHATLYWYQQILGQGPKLLIQFQNNGVVDDSQLPKDRFSAERLKGVDSTLKIQPAKLEDSAVYLCASSSLRGEKLFFGSGTQLSVL.

As DNA, the CDR3 is TGTGCCAGTAGCCCAGGGGGCGTTCCCCCAGAGACCCAGTACTTC. Translated, it gives CASSPGGVPPETQYF. The rearrangement links TRBV19 to TRBJ2-5, with 8 positions matching TRBD1. The CDR3 has 15 amino acids. Losses at the gene ends were 6 bases for V and 4 bases for J; bases not matched to a gene: 10. Per the germline V gene, CDR1 is LNHDA and CDR2 is SQIVND (reference sequence).

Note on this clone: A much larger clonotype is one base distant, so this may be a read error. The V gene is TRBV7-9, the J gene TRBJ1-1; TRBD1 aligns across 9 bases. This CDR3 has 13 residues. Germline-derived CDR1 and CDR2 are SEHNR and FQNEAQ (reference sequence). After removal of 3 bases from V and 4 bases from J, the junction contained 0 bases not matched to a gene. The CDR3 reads CASSLTGGTEAFF. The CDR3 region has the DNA TGTGCCAGCAGCTTGACAGGGGGCACTGAAGCTTTCTTT.